These T cell receptor beta chains were read from a single sample in a study of cytomegalovirus exposure and HLA in healthy donors. Sequenced by immunoSEQ multiplex PCR; TCRdb stores in-frame clones only, minus some. The sample yields about 62,000 clones, 70% to 75% seen once. Sequenced material: PBMCs. The origin of the receptors is a woman aged 25 to 45 in good health and CMV-seronegative. CDR3s include the opening cysteine and the closing phenylalanine or tryptophan. A D gene is named only where the DNA matches it firmly. Clone size is given for some rows only: seen once, a few or many times, or a class if the clone is expanded.

few	TRBD1	TRBJ1-2	TRBV6-5	TGTGCCAGCAGTAAACCGGGACAGGGCGCCTATGGCTACACCTTC	CASSKPGQGAYGYTF
NA	NA	TRBJ2-7	TRBV27	TGTGCCAGCAGTTTGACAGGCTTTGGTTACGAGCAGTACTTC	CASSLTGFGYEQYF
once	TRBD1	TRBJ2-2	TRBV11-3	TGTGCCAGCAGCTCGGGACAGGGACGGAACACCGGGGAGCTGTTTTTT	CASSSGQGRNTGELFF
NA	NA	TRBJ2-2	TRBV29-1	TGCAGCGTTGGACAGCAAGCCAACGCCGGGGAGCTGTTTTTT	CSVGQQANAGELFF
NA	NA	TRBJ1-1	TRBV30	TGTGCCTGGAGTGTACACAGGCTCAGGGACACTGAAGCTTTCTTT	CAWSVHRLRDTEAFF
NA	NA	TRBJ2-1	TRBV7-2	TGTGCCAGCAGCTCGGGACTCCAGAGCAATGAGCAGTTCTTC	CASSSGLQSNEQFF
NA	NA	TRBJ1-5	TRBV19	TGTGCCAGTAGTACCGACAGAGCCTACAATAGCAATCAGCCCCAGCATTTT	CASSTDRAYNSNQPQHF
NA	TRBD2	TRBJ2-7	TRBV7-9	TGTGCCAGCATGGGGGGGAATCTAAGTGTTAGGTTTTACGAGCAGTACTTC	CASMGGNLSVRFYEQYF
NA	NA	TRBJ2-7	TRBV5-8	TGTGCCAGCAGCTTGGGTTGGAACTTAGCCCGCGAGCAGTACTTC	CASSLGWNLAREQYF
once	TRBD1	TRBJ2-2	TRBV19	TGTGCCAGTAGTAGGACAGGGGGCAACGCCGGGGAGCTGTTTTTT	CASSRTGGNAGELFF
NA	TRBD1	TRBJ2-7	TRBV4-1	TGCGCCAGCAGCCAGCGGGACAGGGGTACCTACGAGCAGTACTTC	CASSQRDRGTYEQYF
NA	NA	TRBJ1-2	TRBV10-3	TGTGCCATCAGTGAGTCCGAGGGTGGCTACACCTTC	CAISESEGGYTF
NA	TRBD1	TRBJ2-1	TRBV7-2	TGTGCCAGCAGCTTAGATTCTGGCAGGGGGCGCCTAGAGAAGCAGTTCTTC	CASSLDSGRGRLEKQFF
NA	NA	TRBJ1-5	TRBV5-6	TGTGCCAGCAGCTTGTATGGGCAGCGCAATCAGCCCCAGCATTTT	CASSLYGQRNQPQHF
NA	TRBD2	TRBJ2-1	TRBV18	TGTGCCAGCTCACCAATAGGACTAGCGGGTTTCCTGGATGAGCAGTTCTTC	CASSPIGLAGFLDEQFF
NA	TRBD2	TRBJ2-1	TRBV7-8	TGTGCCAGCAGCCACCCCGGGACTAGCCGTCGCAATGAGCAGTTCTTC	CASSHPGTSRRNEQFF
NA	TRBD2	TRBJ2-3	TRBV11-2	TGTGCAAGCAGCCTCGGGACTAGCGGGAGCCTGACAGATACGCAGTATTTT	CASSLGTSGSLTDTQYF
NA	TRBD2	TRBJ2-3	TRBV18	TGTGCCAGCTCACAGAGACTAGCGGGAGTGGCAGATACGCAGTATTTT	CASSQRLAGVADTQYF
few	TRBD2	TRBJ2-7	TRBV19	TGTGCCAGTAGTATAAGCACTAGCGGTTCCTACGAGCAGTACTTC	CASSISTSGSYEQYF
NA	NA	TRBJ1-1	TRBV7-9	TGTGCCAGCAGCCCAACAGGACAGATAAAGAACACTGAAGCTTTCTTT	CASSPTGQIKNTEAFF
NA	TRBD1	TRBJ2-2	TRBV7-6	TGTGCCAGCACCTTCGGGACAGGGGCGAACACCGGGGAGCTGTTTTTT	CASTFGTGANTGELFF
NA	TRBD2	TRBJ2-5	TRBV29-1	TGCAGCGTCGCCGGGACTAGCGGGAGTCAAGAGACCCAGTACTTC	CSVAGTSGSQETQYF
NA	NA	TRBJ2-7	TRBV6-1	TGTGCCAGTTTACCGGCAGGGCCCTTCTACGAGCAGTACTTC	CASLPAGPFYEQYF
NA	NA	TRBJ1-5	TRBV6-1	TGTGCCAGCAGTGAAGGACAGGTTCGAAGGCAGCCCCAGCATTTT	CASSEGQVRRQPQHF